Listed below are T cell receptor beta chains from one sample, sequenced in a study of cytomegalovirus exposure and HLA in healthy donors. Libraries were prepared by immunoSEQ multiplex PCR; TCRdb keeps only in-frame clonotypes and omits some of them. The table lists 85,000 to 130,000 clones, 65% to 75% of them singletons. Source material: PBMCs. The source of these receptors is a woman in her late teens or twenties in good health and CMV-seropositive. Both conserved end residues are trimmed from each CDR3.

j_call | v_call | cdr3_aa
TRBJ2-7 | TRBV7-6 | ASSLSGGTGEDEQY
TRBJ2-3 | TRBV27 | ASSPSGLASRTDTQY
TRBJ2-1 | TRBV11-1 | ASSRRTNYNEQF
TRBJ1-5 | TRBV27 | ASSPVTGANQPQH
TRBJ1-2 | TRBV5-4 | ASSSWTGGMGYT
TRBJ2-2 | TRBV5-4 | ASSFGVARGTGELF
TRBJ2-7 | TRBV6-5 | ASSYGGRNPSYEQY
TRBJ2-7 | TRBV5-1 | ASSLRLAGLSYEQY
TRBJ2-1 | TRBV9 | ASSSGQLGNEQF
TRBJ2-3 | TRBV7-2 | ASSLVSTGRTDTQY
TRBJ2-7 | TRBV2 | ASSATADRGFYEQY
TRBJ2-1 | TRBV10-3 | AISESGGRENEQF
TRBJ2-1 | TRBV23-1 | ASSHWISGEFGNHEQF
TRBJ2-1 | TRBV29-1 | SADTLFSYNEQF
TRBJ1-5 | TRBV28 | ASSFSGQPQH
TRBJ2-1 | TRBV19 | ASRQRLGPLGEQF
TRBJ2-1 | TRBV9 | ASSVAPLAGAINEQF
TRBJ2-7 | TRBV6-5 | ASSKAGAVYEQY
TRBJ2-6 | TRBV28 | ASRVPSSGANVLT
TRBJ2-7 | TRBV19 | ASSIGLGYEQY
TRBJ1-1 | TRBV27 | ASSFPGNTEAF
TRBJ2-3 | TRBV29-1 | SAPSTDTQY
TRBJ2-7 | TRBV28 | ASSLGLVSSYEQY
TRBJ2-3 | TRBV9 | ASSPKVLRGTDTQY
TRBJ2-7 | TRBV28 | ASSLRGPLYEQY
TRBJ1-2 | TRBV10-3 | AISESPGYGYT
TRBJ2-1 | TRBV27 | ASTPGHSSYNEQF
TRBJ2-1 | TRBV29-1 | SVEGLAGGLRNEQF
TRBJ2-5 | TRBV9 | ASSDSGSQETQY
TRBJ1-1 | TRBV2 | ASRGDTEAF
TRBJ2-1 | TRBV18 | ASSPQDRFKQF
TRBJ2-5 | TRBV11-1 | ASSLSPASGSSVTQY
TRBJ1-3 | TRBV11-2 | ASSLPGGAGNTIY
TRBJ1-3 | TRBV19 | ASSTRRTGNSRAGNTIY
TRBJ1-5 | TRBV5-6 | ASSLGGRGLYSNQPQH
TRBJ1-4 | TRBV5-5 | ASSFTPNEKLF
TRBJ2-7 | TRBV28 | ASNPYGSGRGEQY
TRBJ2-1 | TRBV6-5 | ASGTSGIHNEQF
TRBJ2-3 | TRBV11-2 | ASSGPGTAVTDTQY
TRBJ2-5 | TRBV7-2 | ASSAGLAYLQETQY
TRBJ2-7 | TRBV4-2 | ASSQESSYEQY
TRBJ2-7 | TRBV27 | ASSWGGGVTEQY
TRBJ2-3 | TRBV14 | ASSRTGADTQY
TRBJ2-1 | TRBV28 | ASSFSGTSGRAF
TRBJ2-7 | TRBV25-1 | ASSESRLAGAHSYEQY
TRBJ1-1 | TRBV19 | ASSIVSGATEAF
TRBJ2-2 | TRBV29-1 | SVEVGAGVWASTGELF